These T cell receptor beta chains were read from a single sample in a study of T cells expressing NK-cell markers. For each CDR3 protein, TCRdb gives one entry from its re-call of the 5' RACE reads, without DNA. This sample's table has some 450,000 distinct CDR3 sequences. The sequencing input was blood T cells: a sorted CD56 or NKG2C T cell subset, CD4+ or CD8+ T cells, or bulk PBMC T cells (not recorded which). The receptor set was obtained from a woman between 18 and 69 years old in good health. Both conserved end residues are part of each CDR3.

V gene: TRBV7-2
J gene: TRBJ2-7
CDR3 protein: CASSLGPGTVSSYEQYF

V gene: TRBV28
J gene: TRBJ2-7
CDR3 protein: CASTPAGADYEQYF

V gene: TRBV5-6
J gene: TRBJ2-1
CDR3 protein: CASSLQGSRVAEQFF

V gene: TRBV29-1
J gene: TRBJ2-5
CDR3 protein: CSVERGDYQETQYF

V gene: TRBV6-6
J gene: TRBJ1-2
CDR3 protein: CASRPGRDYGYTF

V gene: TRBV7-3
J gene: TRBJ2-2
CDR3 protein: CASSLNRRPTGLAGGPNTGELFF

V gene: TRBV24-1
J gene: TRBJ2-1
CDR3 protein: CATSDTGVSSYNEQFF

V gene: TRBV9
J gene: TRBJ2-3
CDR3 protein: CASSVGTSGSTDTQYF

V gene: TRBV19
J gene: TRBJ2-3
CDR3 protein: CASRGTVSDTQYF

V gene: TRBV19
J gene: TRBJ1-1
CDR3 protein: CASRRSTGGNTEAFF

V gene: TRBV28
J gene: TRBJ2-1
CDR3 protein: CASSLSGLAGLSSYNEQFF

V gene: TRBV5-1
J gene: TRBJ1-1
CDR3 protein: CASSLDGAMHTEAFF

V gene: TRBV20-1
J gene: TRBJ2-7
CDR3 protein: CSAFGVSSGIYYEQYF

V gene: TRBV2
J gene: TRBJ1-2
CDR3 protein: CASSVAEYGYTF

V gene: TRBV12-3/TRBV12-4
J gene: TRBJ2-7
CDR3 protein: CASSSGTVYSYEQYF

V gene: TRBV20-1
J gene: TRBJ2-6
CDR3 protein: CSARDHQVVGANVLTF

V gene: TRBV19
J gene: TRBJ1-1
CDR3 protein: CASTKTGSTPEAFF

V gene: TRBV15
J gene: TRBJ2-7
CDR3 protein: CATKAGTLPYEQYF

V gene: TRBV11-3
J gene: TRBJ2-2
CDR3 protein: CASSLAPGHNTGELFF

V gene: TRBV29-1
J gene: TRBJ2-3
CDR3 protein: CSVARGRSGTDTQYF

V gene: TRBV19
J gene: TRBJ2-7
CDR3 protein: CASSTTASYEQYF

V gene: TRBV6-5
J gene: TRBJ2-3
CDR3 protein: CASSYWTDTDTQYF